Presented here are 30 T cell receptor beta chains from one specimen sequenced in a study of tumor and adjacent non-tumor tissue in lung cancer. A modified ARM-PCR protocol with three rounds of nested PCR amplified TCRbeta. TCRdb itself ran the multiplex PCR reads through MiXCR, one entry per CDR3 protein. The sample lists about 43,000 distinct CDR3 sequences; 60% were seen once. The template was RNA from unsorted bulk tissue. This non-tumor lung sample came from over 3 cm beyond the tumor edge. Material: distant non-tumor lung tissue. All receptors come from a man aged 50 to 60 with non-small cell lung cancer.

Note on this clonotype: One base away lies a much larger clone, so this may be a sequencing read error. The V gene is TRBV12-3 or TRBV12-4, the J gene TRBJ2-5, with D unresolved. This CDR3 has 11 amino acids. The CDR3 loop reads CVSSLAETQYF. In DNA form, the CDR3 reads TGTGTCAGCAGTTTAGCAGAGACCCAGTACTTC.

The CDR3 sequence: CANSSTFRSPLHF. The CDR3 bases are TGTGCCAACAGCTCGACGTTCCGGTCACCCCTCCACTTT. This chain links TRBV6-5 with TRBJ1-6; D remains unclear. Between the trimmed V and J ends, which lost 10 bases and 10 bases, there was a span of 17 bases. CDR1 is MNHEY, CDR2 SVGAGI, per germline. The CDR3 is made up of 13 amino acids.

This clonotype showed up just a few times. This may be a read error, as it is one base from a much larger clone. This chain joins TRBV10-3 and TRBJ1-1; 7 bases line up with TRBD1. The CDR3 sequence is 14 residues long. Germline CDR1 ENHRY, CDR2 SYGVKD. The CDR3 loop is CVIRGDGLGTEAFF. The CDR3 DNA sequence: TGTGTCATCAGGGGGGACGGATTAGGGACTGAAGCTTTCTTT.

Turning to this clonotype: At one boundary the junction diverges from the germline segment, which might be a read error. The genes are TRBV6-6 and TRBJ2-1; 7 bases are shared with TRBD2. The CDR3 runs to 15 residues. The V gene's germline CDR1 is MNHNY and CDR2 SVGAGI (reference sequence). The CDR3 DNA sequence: TGTGCCTGCAGCACGGAGTTTGGGGGGGGTAACGAACAGTTCTTC. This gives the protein CACSTEFGGGNEQFF.

The CDR3, as DNA: TGTGCCAGCAGCGCCTTGGGACAGGGGCCCTACAATGAGCAGTTCTTC. Protein sequence: CASSALGQGPYNEQFF. This rearrangement joins TRBV9 to TRBJ2-1; 10 positions match TRBD1. Looked up from germline, CDR1 is SGDLS and CDR2 is YYNGEE. With V trimmed by 3 bases and J by 2 bases, 5 bases remained unmatched. This CDR3 spans 16 amino acids. Combining the CDR3 with reference TRBV9 and TRBJ2-1 gives the whole variable domain DSGVTQTPKHLITATGQRVTLRCSPRSGDLSVYWYQQSLDQGLQFLIQYYNGEERAKGNILERFSAQQFPDLHSELNLSSLELGDSALYFCASSALGQGPYNEQFFGPGTRLTVL.

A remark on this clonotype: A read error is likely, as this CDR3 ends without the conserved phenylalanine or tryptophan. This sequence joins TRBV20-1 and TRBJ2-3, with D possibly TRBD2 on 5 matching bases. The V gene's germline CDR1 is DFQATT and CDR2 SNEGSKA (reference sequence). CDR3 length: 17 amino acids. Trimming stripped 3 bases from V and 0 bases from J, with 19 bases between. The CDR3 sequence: CSARAEGIVGSTDTQYS. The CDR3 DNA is TGCAGTGCTAGGGCCGAGGGAATAGTGGGTAGCACAGATACGCAGTATTCT.

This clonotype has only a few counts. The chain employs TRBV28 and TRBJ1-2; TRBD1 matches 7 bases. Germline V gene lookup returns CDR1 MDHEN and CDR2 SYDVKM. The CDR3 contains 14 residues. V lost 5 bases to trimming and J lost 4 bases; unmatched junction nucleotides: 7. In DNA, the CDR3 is TGTGCCAGCAGTAGCGGACAGGCGACCTATGGCTACACCTTC. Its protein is CASSSGQATYGYTF.

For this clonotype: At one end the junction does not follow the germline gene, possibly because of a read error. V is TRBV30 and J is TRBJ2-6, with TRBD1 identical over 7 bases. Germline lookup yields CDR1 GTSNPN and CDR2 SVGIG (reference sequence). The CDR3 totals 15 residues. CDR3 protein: CAGTGVPSGTNVLTF. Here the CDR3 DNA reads TGTGCCGGAACAGGGGTTCCTTCTGGGACCAACGTCCTGACTTTC.

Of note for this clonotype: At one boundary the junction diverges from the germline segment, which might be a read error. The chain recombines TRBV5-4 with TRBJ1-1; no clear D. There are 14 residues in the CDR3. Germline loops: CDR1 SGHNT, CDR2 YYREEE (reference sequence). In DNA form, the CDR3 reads TGTACCAGCAGCTTGGGAGTACCGAACACTGAAGCTTTCTTT. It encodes CTSSLGVPNTEAFF.

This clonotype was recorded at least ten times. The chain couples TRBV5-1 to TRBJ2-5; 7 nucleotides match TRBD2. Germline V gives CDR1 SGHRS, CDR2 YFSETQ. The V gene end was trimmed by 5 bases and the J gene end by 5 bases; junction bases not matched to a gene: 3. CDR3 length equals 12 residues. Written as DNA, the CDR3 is TGCGCCAGCAGGGCGGGGGAGGAGACCCAGTACTTC. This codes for CASRAGEETQYF.

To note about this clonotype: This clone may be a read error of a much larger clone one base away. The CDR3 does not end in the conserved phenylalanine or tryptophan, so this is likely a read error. The CDR3 spells CSAPPTGSEGYGYTL. The CDR3 nucleotides are TGCAGTGCTCCCCCGACAGGGTCTGAAGGCTATGGCTACACCTTA. The chain has TRBV20-1 and TRBJ1-2, with TRBD1 identical over 7 bases. CDR3 size: 15 residues. CDR1 and CDR2 from the germline V gene are DFQATT and SNEGSKA (reference sequence). V was clipped by 5 bases and J by 4 bases; unmatched bases: 13.

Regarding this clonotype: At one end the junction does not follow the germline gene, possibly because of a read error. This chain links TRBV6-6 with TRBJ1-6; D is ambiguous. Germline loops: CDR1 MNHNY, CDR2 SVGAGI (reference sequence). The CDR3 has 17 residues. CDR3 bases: TGTGCCAACAGTTACGATGAGACAAGCTCCTATAATTCATCCCTCCACTTT. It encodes CANSYDETSSYNSSLHF.

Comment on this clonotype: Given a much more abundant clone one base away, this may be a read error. For the CDR3, the DNA is TGTGCCAGCAGCAGGGGCAGGGCGTCCTCCTACGAGCAGTACTTC. Protein product: CASSRGRASSYEQYF. V and J are TRBV6-5 and TRBJ2-7; a weak D match, TRBD1 (6 bases). The CDR3 runs to 15 residues. Germline V gene data show CDR1 as MNHEY and CDR2 as SVGAGI. V was cut by 6 bases and J by 0 bases, with 15 bases left in between.

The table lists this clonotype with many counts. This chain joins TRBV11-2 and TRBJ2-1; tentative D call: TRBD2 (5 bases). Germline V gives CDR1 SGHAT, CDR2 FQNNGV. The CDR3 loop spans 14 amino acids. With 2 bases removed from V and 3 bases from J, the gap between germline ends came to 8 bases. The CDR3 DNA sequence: TGTGCCAGCAGCTTAACTAGGCGCTACAATGAGCAGTTCTTC. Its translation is CASSLTRRYNEQFF.

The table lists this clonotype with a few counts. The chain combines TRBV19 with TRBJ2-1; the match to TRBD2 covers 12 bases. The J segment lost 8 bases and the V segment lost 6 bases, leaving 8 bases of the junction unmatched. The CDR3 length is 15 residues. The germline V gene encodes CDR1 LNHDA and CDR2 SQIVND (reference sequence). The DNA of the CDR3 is TGTGCCAGTAGCACGACTAGCGGGAGTGGCTATGAGCAGTTCTTC. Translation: CASSTTSGSGYEQFF. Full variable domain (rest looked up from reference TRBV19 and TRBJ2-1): DGGITQSPKYLFRKEGQNVTLSCEQNLNHDAMYWYRQDPGQGLRLIYYSQIVNDFQKGDIAEGYSVSREKKESFPLTVTSAQKNPTAFYLCASSTTSGSGYEQFFGPGTRLTVL.

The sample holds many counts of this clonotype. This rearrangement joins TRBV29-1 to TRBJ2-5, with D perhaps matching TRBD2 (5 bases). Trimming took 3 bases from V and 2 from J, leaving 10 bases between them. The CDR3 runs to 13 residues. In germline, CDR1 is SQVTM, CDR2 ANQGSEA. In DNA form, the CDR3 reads TGCAGCGTTGATGTCCGGGGTCAAGAGACCCAGTACTTC. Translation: CSVDVRGQETQYF.

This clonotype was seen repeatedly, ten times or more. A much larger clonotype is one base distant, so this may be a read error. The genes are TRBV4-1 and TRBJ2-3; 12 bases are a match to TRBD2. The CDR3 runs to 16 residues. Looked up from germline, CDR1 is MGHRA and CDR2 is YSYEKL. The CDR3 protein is CACSQELAGGLDTQYF. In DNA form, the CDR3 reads TGCGCCTGCAGCCAAGAACTAGCGGGAGGCTTGGATACGCAGTATTTT.

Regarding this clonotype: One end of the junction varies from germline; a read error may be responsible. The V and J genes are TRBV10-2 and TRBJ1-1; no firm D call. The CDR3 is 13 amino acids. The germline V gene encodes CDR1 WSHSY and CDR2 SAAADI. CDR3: CTSTRNSNTEAFF. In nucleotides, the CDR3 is TGCACCAGCACTCGCAACAGCAACACTGAAGCTTTCTTT.

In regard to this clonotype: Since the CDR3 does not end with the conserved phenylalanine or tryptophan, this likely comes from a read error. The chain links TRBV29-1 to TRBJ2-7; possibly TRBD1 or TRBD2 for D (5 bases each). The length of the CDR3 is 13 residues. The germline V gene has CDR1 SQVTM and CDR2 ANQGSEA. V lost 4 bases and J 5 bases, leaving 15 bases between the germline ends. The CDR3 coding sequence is TGCAGCGTTGCGGAGCAGGGAGATGACGAGCAGTACCTC. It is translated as CSVAEQGDDEQYL.

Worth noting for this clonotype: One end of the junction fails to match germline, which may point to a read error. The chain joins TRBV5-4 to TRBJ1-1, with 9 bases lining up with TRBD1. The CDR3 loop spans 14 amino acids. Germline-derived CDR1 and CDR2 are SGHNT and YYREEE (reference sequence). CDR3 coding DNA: TGTGCCAGCAGCTCCGGGACAGGGAGCCTTGAAGCTTTATTT. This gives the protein CASSSGTGSLEALF.

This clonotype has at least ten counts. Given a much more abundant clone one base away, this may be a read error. DNA of the CDR3: TGTGCCAGCAGCTCCCAGCGGGAGGGCCCCATCGAGCAGTACTTC. Its protein is CASSSQREGPIEQYF. The chain recombines TRBV11-2 with TRBJ2-7, with 10 nucleotides matching TRBD2. CDR3 length: 15 amino acids. The germline V gene has CDR1 SGHAT and CDR2 FQNNGV. V trimming: 4 bases; J trimming: 6 bases; junction bases outside the gene matches: 9.

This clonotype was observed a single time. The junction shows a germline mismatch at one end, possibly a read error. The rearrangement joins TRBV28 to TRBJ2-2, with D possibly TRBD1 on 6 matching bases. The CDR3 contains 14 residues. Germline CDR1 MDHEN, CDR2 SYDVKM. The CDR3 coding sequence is TGTGCCAGCAATTCACAGGGTACGGACGGGGAGCCGTTTTTT. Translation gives CASNSQGTDGEPFF. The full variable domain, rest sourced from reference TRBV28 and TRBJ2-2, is DVKVTQSSRYLVKRTGEKVFLECVQDMDHENMFWYRQDPGLGLRLIYFSYDVKMKEKGDIPEGYSVSREKKERFSLILESASTNQTSMYLCASNSQGTDGEPFFGEGSRLTVL.

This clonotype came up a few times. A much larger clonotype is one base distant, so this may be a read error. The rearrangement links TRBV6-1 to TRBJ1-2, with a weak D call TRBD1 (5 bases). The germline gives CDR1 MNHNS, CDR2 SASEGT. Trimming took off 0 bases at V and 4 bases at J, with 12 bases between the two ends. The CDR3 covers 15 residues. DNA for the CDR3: TGTGCCAGCAGTGAAGCGCTTCGGGGCTCCTATGGCTACACCTTC. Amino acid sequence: CASSEALRGSYGYTF.

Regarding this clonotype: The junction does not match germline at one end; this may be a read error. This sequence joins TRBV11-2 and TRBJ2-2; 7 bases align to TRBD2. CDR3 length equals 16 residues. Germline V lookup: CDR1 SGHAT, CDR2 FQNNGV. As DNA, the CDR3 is TGTGCCAGCAGCTCAGTGGGCGGGAGTAACACCGGGGAACTGTTTTTT. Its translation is CASSSVGGSNTGELFF.

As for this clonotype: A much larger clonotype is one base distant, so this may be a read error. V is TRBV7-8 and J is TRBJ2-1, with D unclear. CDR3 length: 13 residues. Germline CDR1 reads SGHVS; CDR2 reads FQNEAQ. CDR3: CACSARPDNEQFF. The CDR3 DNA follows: TGTGCCTGCAGCGCAAGACCAGACAATGAGCAGTTCTTC.

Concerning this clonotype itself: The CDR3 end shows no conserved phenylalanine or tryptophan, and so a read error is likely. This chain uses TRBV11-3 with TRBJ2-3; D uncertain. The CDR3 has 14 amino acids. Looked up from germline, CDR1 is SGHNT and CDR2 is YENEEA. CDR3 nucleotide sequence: TGTGCCAGCAGCTTCTCATCCAGCACAGATACACAGTATTAT. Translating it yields CASSFSSSTDTQYY.

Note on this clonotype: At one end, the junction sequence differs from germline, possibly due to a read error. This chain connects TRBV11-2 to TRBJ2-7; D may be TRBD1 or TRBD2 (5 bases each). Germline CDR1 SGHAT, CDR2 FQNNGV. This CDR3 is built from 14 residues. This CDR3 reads CACSPGRDSYEQYF. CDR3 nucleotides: TGTGCCTGCAGCCCGGGACGTGATTCCTACGAGCAGTACTTC.

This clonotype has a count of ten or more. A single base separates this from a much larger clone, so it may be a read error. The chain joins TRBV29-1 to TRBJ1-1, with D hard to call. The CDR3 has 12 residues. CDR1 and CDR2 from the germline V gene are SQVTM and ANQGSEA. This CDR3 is CSVGQLNTGAFF. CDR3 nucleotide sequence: TGCAGCGTTGGGCAGTTGAACACTGGAGCTTTCTTT.

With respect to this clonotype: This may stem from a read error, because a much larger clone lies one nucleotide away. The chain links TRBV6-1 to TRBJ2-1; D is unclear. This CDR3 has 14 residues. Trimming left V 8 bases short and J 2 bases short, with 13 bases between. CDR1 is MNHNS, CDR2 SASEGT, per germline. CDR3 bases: TGTGCCAGCGGGGTAAACTGGCCCTACAATGAGCAGTTCTTC. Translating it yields CASGVNWPYNEQFF.

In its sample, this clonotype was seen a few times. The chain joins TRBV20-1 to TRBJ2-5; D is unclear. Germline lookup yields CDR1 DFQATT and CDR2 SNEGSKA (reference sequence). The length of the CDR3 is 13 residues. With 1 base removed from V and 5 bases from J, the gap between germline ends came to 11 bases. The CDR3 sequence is CSARVRMVETQYF. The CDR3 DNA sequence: TGCAGTGCTAGAGTCAGGATGGTTGAGACCCAGTACTTC.